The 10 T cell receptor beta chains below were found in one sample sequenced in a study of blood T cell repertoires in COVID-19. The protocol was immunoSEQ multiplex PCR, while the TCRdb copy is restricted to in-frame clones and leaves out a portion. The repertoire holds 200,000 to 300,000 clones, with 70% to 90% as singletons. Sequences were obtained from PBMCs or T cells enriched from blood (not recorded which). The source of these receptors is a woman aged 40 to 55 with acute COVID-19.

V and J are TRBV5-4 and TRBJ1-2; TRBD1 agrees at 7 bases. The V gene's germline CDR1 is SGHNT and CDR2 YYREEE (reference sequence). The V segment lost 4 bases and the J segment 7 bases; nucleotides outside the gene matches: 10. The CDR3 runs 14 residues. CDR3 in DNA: TGTGCCAGCAGCCCAGGGGGAGGAGAGAGTGGCTACACCTTC. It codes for CASSPGGGESGYTF.

The CDR3 nucleotides are TGTGCCAGCAGACGAACAGGGTTCGCTAGCGGGAGTGGGCACGAGCAGTACGTC. Translation gives CASRRTGFASGSGHEQYV. The rearrangement joins TRBV28 to TRBJ2-7, with TRBD2 matching 10 bases. The CDR3 consists of 18 residues. The V segment lost 6 bases and the J segment 5 bases; nucleotides outside the gene matches: 19. Germline V lookup: CDR1 MDHEN, CDR2 SYDVKM.

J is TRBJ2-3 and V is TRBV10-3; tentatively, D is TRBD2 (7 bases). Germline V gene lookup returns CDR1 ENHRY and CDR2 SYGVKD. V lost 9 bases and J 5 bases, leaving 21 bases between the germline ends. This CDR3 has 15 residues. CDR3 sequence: CAISLTGGMLDTQYF. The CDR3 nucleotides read TGTGCCATTTCCCTCACGGGGGGCATGTTAGATACGCAGTATTTT.

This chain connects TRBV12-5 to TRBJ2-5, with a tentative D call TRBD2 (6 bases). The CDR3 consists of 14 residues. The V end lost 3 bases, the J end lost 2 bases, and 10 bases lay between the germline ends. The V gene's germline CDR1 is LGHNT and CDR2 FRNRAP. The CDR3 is CASGFGGIQETQYF. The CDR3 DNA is TGTGCTAGTGGTTTCGGGGGTATACAAGAGACCCAGTACTTC.

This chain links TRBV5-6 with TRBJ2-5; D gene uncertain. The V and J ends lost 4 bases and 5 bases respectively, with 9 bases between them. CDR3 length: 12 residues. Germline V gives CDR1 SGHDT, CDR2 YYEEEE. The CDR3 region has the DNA TGTGCCAGCAGCGAACAATTGGAGACCCAGTACTTC. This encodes CASSEQLETQYF.

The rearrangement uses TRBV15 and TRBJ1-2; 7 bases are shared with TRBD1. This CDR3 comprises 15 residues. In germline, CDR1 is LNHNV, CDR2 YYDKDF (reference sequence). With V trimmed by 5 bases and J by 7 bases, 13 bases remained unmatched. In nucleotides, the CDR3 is TGTGCCACCAGCTCCAGGCGAGACAGGGTCGTTGGCTACACCTTC. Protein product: CATSSRRDRVVGYTF.

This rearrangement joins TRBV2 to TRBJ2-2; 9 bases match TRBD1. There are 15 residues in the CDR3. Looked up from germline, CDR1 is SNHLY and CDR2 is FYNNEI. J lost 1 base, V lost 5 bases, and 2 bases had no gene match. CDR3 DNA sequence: TGTGCCAGCAGTCGGACAGGGGAGAACACCGGGGAGCTGTTTTTT. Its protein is CASSRTGENTGELFF. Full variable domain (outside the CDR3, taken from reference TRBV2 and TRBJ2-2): EPEVTQTPSHQVTQMGQEVILRCVPISNHLYFYWYRQILGQKVEFLVSFYNNEISEKSEIFDDQFSVERPDGSNFTLKIRSTKLEDSAMYFCASSRTGENTGELFFGEGSRLTVL.

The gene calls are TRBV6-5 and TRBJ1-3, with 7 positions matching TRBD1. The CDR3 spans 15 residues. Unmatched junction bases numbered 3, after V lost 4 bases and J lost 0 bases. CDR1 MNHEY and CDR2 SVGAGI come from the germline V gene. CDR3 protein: CASSSDRTSGNTIYF. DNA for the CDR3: TGTGCCAGCAGTTCGGACAGGACCTCTGGAAACACCATATATTTT.

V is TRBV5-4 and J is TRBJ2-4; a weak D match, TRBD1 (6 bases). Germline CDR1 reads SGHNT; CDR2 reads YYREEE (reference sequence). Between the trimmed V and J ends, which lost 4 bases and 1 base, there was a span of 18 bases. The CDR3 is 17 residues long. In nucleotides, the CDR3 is TGTGCCAGCAGCAGAAACAGGGTTTCCTACGCCAAAAACATTCAGTACTTC. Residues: CASSRNRVSYAKNIQYF.

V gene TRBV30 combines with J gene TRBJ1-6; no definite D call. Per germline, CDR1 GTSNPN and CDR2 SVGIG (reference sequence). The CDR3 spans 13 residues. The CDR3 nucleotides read TGTGCTGCCGACAATGGTGCGAATTCACCCCTCCACTTT. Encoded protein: CAADNGANSPLHF.